The 5 T cell receptor beta chains reported below all come from one sample, sequenced in a study of Graves' ophthalmopathy and Graves' hyperthyroidism. RNA transcripts served as template for amplifying TCR beta CDR3 sequences. An initial RT-PCR round employing HTBI primers preceded a second-round multiplex PCR. TCRdb processed the multiplex PCR reads anew with MiXCR; each CDR3 protein has one entry. There are 400,000 to 500,000 distinct CDR3 sequences in the sample; roughly 21% occur only once, and more than 2.5% lies in the top ten. The sample consisted of peripheral blood. The receptors come from a young woman with stable Graves' hyperthyroidism.

In its sample, this clonotype was seen once. This rearrangement joins TRBV6-5 to TRBJ1-5; D gene ambiguous. V lost 3 bases, J lost 7 bases, and 13 bases lay in between. The CDR3 is made up of 14 amino acids. Germline assignment: CDR1 MNHEY and CDR2 SVGAGI. The CDR3 coding sequence is TGTGCCAGCAGTTATAGCGTGAGCATCCAGCCCCAGCATTTT. It is translated as CASSYSVSIQPQHF.

The chain employs TRBV11-1 and TRBJ2-7, with 14 bases identical to TRBD2. J gave up 6 bases and V 1 base, and 5 bases lay outside the gene matches. Germline V gives CDR1 SGHAT, CDR2 FQDESV (reference sequence). The CDR3 loop spans 16 amino acids. CDR3 in amino acids: CASSLGGLAGVPEQYF. DNA for the CDR3: TGTGCCAGCAGCTTAGGGGGACTAGCGGGAGTCCCCGAGCAGTACTTC.

This clonotype has only one observation. The chain links TRBV6-2 or TRBV6-3 to TRBJ1-5; 7 bases align to TRBD1. Looked up from germline, CDR1 is MNHEY and CDR2 is SVGEGT. Trimming took 5 bases from V and 1 from J; bases not matched to a gene: 17. The CDR3 is made up of 19 amino acids. The DNA of the CDR3 is TGTGCCAGCAGTCCCCGGAGAGGGGGCCTACAAAGAAGCAATCAGCCCCAGCATTTT. It yields the protein CASSPRRGGLQRSNQPQHF.

This clonotype was seen repeatedly, ten times or more. The chain links TRBV7-8 to TRBJ1-2; no clear D gene. V lost 3 bases to trimming and J lost 0 bases, with 14 bases between them. Per germline, CDR1 SGHVS and CDR2 FQNEAQ. This CDR3 comprises 16 residues. CDR3 bases: TGTGCCAGCAGCTTCGCAGACCGCCTCACTAACTATGGCTACACCTTC. Protein product: CASSFADRLTNYGYTF. Together with reference TRBV7-8 and TRBJ1-2, the CDR3 gives the full variable domain: GAGVSQSPRYKVAKRGQDVALRCDPISGHVSLFWYQQALGQGPEFLTYFQNEAQLDKSGLPSDRFFAERPEGSVSTLKIQRTQQEDSAVYLCASSFADRLTNYGYTFGSGTRLTVV.

The V and J genes are TRBV12-3 or TRBV12-4 and TRBJ1-1, with 7 bases matching TRBD1. V was pared by 5 bases and J by 5 bases, with 8 bases of the junction left unmatched. The CDR3 contains 14 residues. CDR3 region: CASSRPTGWTEAFF. CDR3 DNA sequence: TGTGCCAGCAGTCGACCGACAGGGTGGACTGAAGCTTTCTTT.